This passage covers 10 T cell receptor beta chains from one sample sequenced in a study of blood T cell repertoires in COVID-19. Only in-frame clones appear in the TCRdb table, and some are missing; sequencing was by immunoSEQ multiplex PCR. The sample has 350,000 to 450,000 clones; 85% to 90% are singletons. Sequenced sample: PBMCs or T cells enriched from blood (not recorded which). Source of these receptors: a woman in her twenties or thirties who had recovered from COVID-19.

The chain joins TRBV27 to TRBJ1-2; the match to TRBD1 covers 8 bases. Germline V gene lookup returns CDR1 MNHEY and CDR2 SMNVEV (reference sequence). V gave up 3 bases and J gave up 8 bases; unmatched junction bases: 5. The CDR3 extends over 13 amino acids. The CDR3 DNA reads TGTGCCAGCAGTTTTCAGGGGGCGCGCGGCTACACCTTC. It encodes CASSFQGARGYTF.

The chain employs TRBV7-3 and TRBJ1-1, with 12 bases fitting TRBD1. Germline V CDR1 and CDR2: SGHTA, FQGTGA. Losses at the gene ends were 3 bases for V and 10 bases for J; bases not matched to a gene: 6. The CDR3 is made up of 14 amino acids. This chain's CDR3 is CASSLGQGAGVAFF. As DNA, the CDR3 is TGTGCCAGCAGCTTGGGACAGGGGGCCGGGGTAGCTTTCTTT.

V and J are TRBV24-1 and TRBJ2-1; a possible D gene is TRBD2 (6 bases). The length of the CDR3 is 15 residues. Looked up from germline, CDR1 is KGHDR and CDR2 is SFDVKD. V lost 5 bases, J lost 6 bases, and 16 bases lay in between. CDR3: CATSVSGDGGNEQFF. DNA of the CDR3: TGTGCCACCAGTGTTTCGGGGGATGGAGGCAATGAGCAGTTCTTC.

The V and J genes are TRBV9 and TRBJ2-1, with 11 bases that match TRBD1. Per the germline V gene, CDR1 is SGDLS and CDR2 is YYNGEE. This CDR3 comprises 14 residues. The V segment lost 3 bases and the J segment 9 bases; nucleotides outside the gene matches: 5. The CDR3 protein is CASSGDRGSGEQFF. The CDR3 region has the DNA TGTGCCAGCAGCGGGGACAGGGGGAGCGGTGAGCAGTTCTTC.

This clone has a handful of counts. The chain couples TRBV5-4 to TRBJ2-7; D may be TRBD2 (6 bases). V lost 1 base to trimming and J lost 6 bases, with 14 bases between them. Looked up from germline, CDR1 is SGHNT and CDR2 is YYREEE (reference sequence). This CDR3 is 14 amino acids long. CDR3 in DNA: TGTGCCAGCAGCTTGTTCGGGGGATTGGGCGAGCAGTACTTC. This gives the protein CASSLFGGLGEQYF. The full variable domain, completed using reference TRBV5-4 and TRBJ2-7, is ETGVTQSPTHLIKTRGQQVTLRCSSQSGHNTVSWYQQALGQGPQFIFQYYREEENGRGNFPPRFSGLQFPNYSSELNVNALELDDSALYLCASSLFGGLGEQYFGPGTRLTVT.

The chain links TRBV30 to TRBJ1-2, with TRBD1 identical over 9 bases. Per the germline V gene, CDR1 is GTSNPN and CDR2 is SVGIG (reference sequence). The CDR3 is made up of 14 amino acids. V trimming: 2 bases; J trimming: 4 bases; junction bases outside the gene matches: 5. CDR3 protein: CAWSSRDRAYGYTF. CDR3 DNA sequence: TGTGCCTGGAGTAGCCGGGACAGGGCCTATGGCTACACCTTC.

The chain recombines TRBV2 with TRBJ2-1; 12 bases line up with TRBD2. This CDR3 has 19 residues. The germline CDR1 and CDR2 sequences are SNHLY and FYNNEI. V lost 8 bases, J lost 0 bases, and 14 bases stayed unmatched. The CDR3 protein is CASALTSGRFKSSYNEQFF. The DNA of the CDR3 is TGTGCCAGCGCCTTGACTAGCGGGAGATTTAAGAGCTCCTACAATGAGCAGTTCTTC.

The CDR3 reads CASSPSGGNNYGYTF. The DNA of the CDR3 is TGTGCCAGTAGTCCATCGGGGGGGAATAACTATGGCTACACCTTC. This rearrangement joins TRBV19 to TRBJ1-2, with D possibly TRBD1 on 5 matching bases. V lost 5 bases to trimming and J lost 1 base, with 14 bases between them. CDR1 and CDR2 (germline): LNHDA, SQIVND (reference sequence). The CDR3 totals 15 residues.

The chain carries TRBV3-1 (or the pseudogene TRBV3-2) and TRBJ2-1, with D tentatively TRBD2 (6 bases). V gave up 1 base and J gave up 5 bases, with 12 bases separating them. The germline V gene encodes CDR1 LGHDT and CDR2 YNNKEL (reference sequence). The CDR3 is 15 amino acids. This chain's CDR3 is CASSQGLGGNNEQFF. The CDR3 nucleotides read TGTGCCAGCAGCCAAGGACTCGGCGGGAACAATGAGCAGTTCTTC.

This clone was counted only a few times. The chain has TRBV27 and TRBJ2-7; D might be TRBD2 (6 bases). In germline, CDR1 is MNHEY, CDR2 SMNVEV (reference sequence). This CDR3 region has 14 residues. With 5 bases removed from V and 5 bases from J, the gap between germline ends came to 16 bases. The CDR3 DNA reads as TGTGCCAGCAGTCCACGATTCGGGGGTCACGAGCAGTACTTC. Translating gives CASSPRFGGHEQYF.